This T cell receptor (beta chain) was observed in a study of T cell repertoires in cytomegalovirus infection. This clonotype was found a few times. CDR1 is MNHNY, CDR2 SVGAGI, per germline (reference sequence). The CDR3 has 16 residues. Trimming cost V 2 bases and J 2 bases; bases outside gene matches: 6. TCRdb itself ran the reads through MiXCR, one entry per CDR3 protein. The profile shows a few hundred thousand distinct CDR3 sequences, more than 20% of them singletons. This sequence was found in a human donor in good health (CMV status not recorded). Some clones in this sample may be carry-over from other donors' samples. The chain is built from TRBV6-6 and TRBJ2-1; 7 nucleotides line up with TRBD2. Input material: PBMCs. For the CDR3, the DNA is TGTGCCAGCAGTTACGCGCGGGAGACCCCCTACAATGAGCAGTTCTTC. Encoded protein: CASSYARETPYNEQFF.